One T cell receptor (beta chain) is described in this entry. This clonotype was seen more than once but under ten times. Its binding antigen is unknown. There are no base qualities to consult, and no much larger clone falls within one base. To prepare the library, RT-PCR was applied. The run used a NextSeq 550. Starting from the raw public reads, TCRdb applied fastp trimming at Q25, assembled clones with MiXCR and retained in-frame beta chains. Under each unique CDR3 protein, matching rows form one entry showing the most common genes and DNA. In this sample the table shows about a million distinct CDR3 sequences, approximately 19% of which occur a single time. The ten top clones hold 5% to 6.5% of the sample. These data come from a study of patients and donors after allogeneic stem cell transplantation (dated by TCRdb to 2019 to 2021). Source material: blood, either unsorted or a sorted T cell fraction (not recorded which). The source is a human donor who was either an allogeneic HSCT recipient or a stem cell or donor lymphocyte infusion donor (not recorded which). It is not recorded whose cells these are; they may come from a transplant donor.

The CDR3 amino acid sequence is: CASSLTGTGYSYEQYF. The base sequence is TGTGCCAGCAGTTTAACCGGGACAGGATACTCCTACGAGCAGTACTTC. The receptor chain draws on TRBV12-3 or TRBV12-4 and TRBJ2-7; the central 8 bases match TRBD1. The CDR3 contains 16 residues, cysteine and phenylalanine counted. CDR3 DNA only is kept here, 48 bases in frame from base 1. From V the trimming removes 2 bases and from J it removes 0 bases, while the gene matches leave 6 bases of the junction unaccounted for.